This T cell receptor beta chain is drawn from a study of T cells in Graves' hyperthyroidism and ophthalmopathy. The V gene lost 4 bases and the J gene lost 0 bases, with 9 bases spanning the gap. The V gene's germline CDR1 is SGHTA and CDR2 FQGNSA. The CDR3 is 15 amino acids. This clonotype came up many times. Its antigen remains unknown. There were TCR beta CDR3 regions amplified from RNA transcripts. A first-round RT-PCR of the TCR CDR3 used the HTBI primer set. One entry per CDR3 protein results from TCRdb running MiXCR on the multiplex PCR reads. The sample consists of roughly 570,000 distinct CDR3 sequences, 40% to 55% of them appearing once. Overall study results and limits: Blood samples included most of the expanded thyroid clonotypes exceeding 0.001.

Hyperthyroidism of Graves' type that showed no ophthalmopathy progression within 18 months was stable. Each diagnosis was grounded in clinical symptoms, serum thyroxine and TRAb, thyroid ultrasound, and orbital computed tomography. The sample taken for sequencing was peripheral blood or thyroid tissue (not recorded which). The rearrangement joins TRBV7-2 to TRBJ2-2; D is unclear. The TCR sequence derives from a woman aged 18-30 years with Graves' hyperthyroidism. The CDR3 DNA reads TGTGCCAGCAGCTACGGACCTGCGAACACCGGGGAGCTGTTTTTT. Encoded protein: CASSYGPANTGELFF.